These 26 T cell receptor beta chains were all obtained from the same sample, sequenced in a study of blood T cell repertoires in COVID-19. Clones were read by immunoSEQ multiplex PCR, and TCRdb kept only the in-frame ones, dropping some. This sample has 350,000 or so clones, with roughly 90% found just once. The sequenced material came from PBMCs or T cells enriched from blood (not recorded which). The receptors come from a woman under 40 who had recovered from COVID-19.

This clone has just a few counts. CDR3 nucleotide sequence: TGTGCCTGGAGTGTATCGGCAGGTAGCAATCAGCCCCAGCATTTT. As protein: CAWSVSAGSNQPQHF. The chain recombines TRBV30 with TRBJ1-5; D remains unclear. V was pared by 0 bases and J by 0 bases, with 9 bases between. Germline values: CDR1 GTSNPN, CDR2 SVGIG (reference sequence). The CDR3 is 15 amino acids.

The gene calls are TRBV9 and TRBJ2-7; 10 nucleotides align to TRBD2. The germline V gene encodes CDR1 SGDLS and CDR2 YYNGEE. Trimming took 4 bases from V and 0 from J; bases not matched to a gene: 7. The CDR3 has 16 amino acids. The CDR3 DNA reads TGTGCCAGCAGCCCTAGCGGGGGCAGATCCTCCTACGAGCAGTACTTC. This translates into CASSPSGGRSSYEQYF.

The chain links TRBV4-1 to TRBJ1-6; D ambiguous. V was trimmed by 4 bases and J by 0 bases, leaving 10 bases between them. The CDR3 contains 16 residues. Germline V gives CDR1 MGHRA, CDR2 YSYEKL. The CDR3 reads CASSPTSSSYNSPLHF. DNA for the CDR3: TGCGCCAGCAGCCCGACATCGAGCTCCTATAATTCACCCCTCCACTTT.

The rearrangement uses TRBV19 and TRBJ1-5; the D gene is possibly TRBD1 (6 bases). Per the germline V gene, CDR1 is LNHDA and CDR2 is SQIVND (reference sequence). Deletions cut 4 bases from V and 2 bases from J, with 12 bases between. The CDR3 is made up of 15 amino acids. CDR3 nucleotides: TGTGCCAGTAGTAGTCCCAGGGGAGGCAATCAGCCCCAGCATTTT. It specifies CASSSPRGGNQPQHF.

The chain combines TRBV3-1 (or the pseudogene TRBV3-2) with TRBJ2-5, with 7 nucleotides matching TRBD2. Germline CDR1 reads LGHDT; CDR2 reads YNNKEL (reference sequence). V lost 1 base and J lost 1; bases outside the gene matches: 6. The CDR3 is 16 amino acids. CDR3 nucleotide sequence: TGTGCCAGCAGCCAAGGGACTAGTCTTGGCCAAGAGACCCAGTACTTC. Protein: CASSQGTSLGQETQYF.

The J gene is TRBJ2-4, the V gene TRBV27; tentative D call: TRBD2 (7 bases). Trimming cost V 5 bases and J 3 bases, with 11 bases left between them. There are 14 residues in the CDR3. Germline assignment: CDR1 MNHEY and CDR2 SMNVEV (reference sequence). DNA for the CDR3: TGTGCCAGCAGTGAGGGGGGGGGCAAAAACATTCAGTACTTC. Protein: CASSEGGGKNIQYF.

The chain links TRBV4-2 to TRBJ2-2; 8 bases align to TRBD2. The CDR3 is 16 residues long. The germline CDR1 and CDR2 sequences are LGHNA and YNFKEQ. The V gene end was trimmed by 0 bases and the J gene end by 5 bases; junction bases not matched to a gene: 5. The CDR3 nucleotides are TGTGCCAGCAGCCAAGAGTTGGCTAGCGGGACCGGGGAGCTGTTTTTT. Protein product: CASSQELASGTGELFF.

The genes are TRBV5-1 and TRBJ1-1; the D is unclear. This CDR3 is built from 19 residues. The V and J ends lost 6 bases and 3 bases respectively, with 30 bases between them. From germline, CDR1 is SGHRS and CDR2 YFSETQ. CDR3 region: CASTDDSTKLTNPDTEAFF. CDR3 in DNA: TGCGCCAGCACAGACGACTCAACCAAACTCACAAATCCGGACACTGAAGCTTTCTTT.

This clone was recorded only once. This chain uses TRBV5-1 with TRBJ2-5; 14 bases match TRBD2. V lost 4 bases, J lost 4 bases, and 3 bases stayed unmatched. Germline V gene sequence: CDR1 SGHRS, CDR2 YFSETQ. CDR3 length: 15 amino acids. CDR3 residues: CASSTGLAGAETQYF. CDR3 DNA: TGCGCCAGCAGCACGGGACTAGCGGGGGCAGAGACCCAGTACTTC.

The chain recombines TRBV28 with TRBJ1-1; no reliable D call. Germline V gene data show CDR1 as MDHEN and CDR2 as SYDVKM. This CDR3 contains 11 residues. V lost 3 bases, J lost 7 bases, and 6 bases lay in between. The CDR3 nucleotides read TGTGCCAGCAGTTTTGGCAGTGAAGCTTTCTTT. Encoded protein: CASSFGSEAFF.

The chain is built from TRBV11-2 and TRBJ2-2; the D is unclear. Trimming shortened V by 3 bases and J by 1 base, and 6 bases separated the two germline ends. CDR1 SGHAT and CDR2 FQNNGV come from the germline V gene. The CDR3 loop spans 14 amino acids. CDR3 bases: TGTGCCAGCAGCTTTGTACTGAACACCGGGGAGCTGTTTTTT. It translates to CASSFVLNTGELFF.

The chain recombines TRBV6-5 with TRBJ2-1, with 8 bases fitting TRBD2. Germline-derived CDR1 and CDR2 are MNHEY and SVGAGI. V was pared by 7 bases and J by 14 bases, with 10 bases of the junction left unmatched. This CDR3 spans 12 amino acids. CDR3: CASTSTGGQEFF. The CDR3 DNA sequence: TGTGCCAGCACCTCAACGGGGGGGCAGGAGTTCTTC.

The gene calls are TRBV25-1 and TRBJ1-4; the D gene is possibly TRBD1 (5 bases). Deletions cut 4 bases from V and 5 bases from J, with 8 bases between. The germline CDR1 and CDR2 sequences are MGHDK and SYGVNS. The CDR3 is made up of 13 amino acids. For the CDR3, the DNA is TGTGCCAGCAGTGTTCCAGGGAATGAAAAACTGTTTTTT. Its translation is CASSVPGNEKLFF.

The rearrangement links TRBV5-4 to TRBJ1-6; 8 nucleotides agree with TRBD1. CDR1 is SGHNT, CDR2 YYREEE, per germline (reference sequence). V was clipped by 4 bases and J by 2 bases; unmatched bases: 2. The length of the CDR3 is 15 residues. In nucleotides, the CDR3 is TGTGCCAGCAGCCTGACAGGGGCCTATAATTCACCCCTCCACTTT. It encodes CASSLTGAYNSPLHF. Together with reference TRBV5-4 and TRBJ1-6, the CDR3 gives the full variable domain: ETGVTQSPTHLIKTRGQQVTLRCSSQSGHNTVSWYQQALGQGPQFIFQYYREEENGRGNFPPRFSGLQFPNYSSELNVNALELDDSALYLCASSLTGAYNSPLHFGNGTRLTVT.

The chain combines TRBV25-1 with TRBJ1-6; a possible D gene is TRBD1 (5 bases). Trimming left V 3 bases short and J 9 bases short, with 15 bases between. The germline V gene encodes CDR1 MGHDK and CDR2 SYGVNS. The CDR3 contains 15 residues. CDR3 sequence: CASSESTAFSSPLHF. The CDR3, as DNA: TGTGCCAGCAGTGAGTCGACAGCCTTTAGTTCACCCCTCCACTTT.

This clone has just one count. The chain links TRBV28 to TRBJ1-4, with D maybe TRBD1 (5 bases). Germline CDR1 reads MDHEN; CDR2 reads SYDVKM. V was shortened by 6 bases and J by 8 bases, with 10 bases between the two germline ends. The CDR3 has 12 residues. This CDR3 is CASRLQDEKLFF. The CDR3 nucleotides read TGTGCCAGCAGGCTACAGGACGAAAAACTGTTTTTT.

The chain uses TRBV2 and TRBJ2-1, with 10 bases matching TRBD2. This CDR3 is built from 19 residues. With V trimmed by 1 base and J by 4 bases, 13 bases remained unmatched. From germline, CDR1 is SNHLY and CDR2 FYNNEI. CDR3 DNA sequence: TGTGCCAGCAGTGAAGGGAGTAGCGGGGGGCCGCAATCATACAATGAGCAGTTCTTC. Protein product: CASSEGSSGGPQSYNEQFF.

V gene TRBV6-1 combines with J gene TRBJ1-5; D might be TRBD1 (5 bases). The V gene's germline CDR1 is MNHNS and CDR2 SASEGT. The germline V and J ends were trimmed by 4 bases and 1 base, with 14 bases remaining between them. The CDR3 totals 16 residues. The CDR3 sequence is CASSVYRLPSNQPQHF. The CDR3 DNA sequence: TGTGCCAGCAGTGTATACAGGTTACCGAGCAATCAGCCCCAGCATTTT.

The J gene is TRBJ2-2, the V gene TRBV24-1; TRBD1 matches 7 bases. This CDR3 has 16 residues. J was trimmed by 2 bases and V by 5 bases; bases with no gene match: 7. The V gene's germline CDR1 is KGHDR and CDR2 SFDVKD. CDR3 in DNA: TGTGCCACCAGTGGAGGTACAGGGGATAACACCGGGGAGCTGTTTTTT. This sequence encodes CATSGGTGDNTGELFF.

The chain is built from TRBV7-9 and TRBJ2-2; D might be TRBD1 (5 bases). Trimming removed 3 bases from V and 1 base from J, with 9 bases in between. The germline V gene has CDR1 SEHNR and CDR2 FQNEAQ (reference sequence). The CDR3 consists of 15 residues. CDR3 DNA sequence: TGTGCCAGCAGCTTTGGGCAGGGGAACACCGGGGAGCTGTTTTTT. Amino acid sequence: CASSFGQGNTGELFF. Supplemented by reference TRBV7-9 and TRBJ2-2, the full variable domain reads DTGVSQNPRHKITKRGQNVTFRCDPISEHNRLYWYRQTLGQGPEFLTYFQNEAQLEKSRLLSDRFSAERPKGSFSTLEIQRTEQGDSAMYLCASSFGQGNTGELFFGEGSRLTVL.

As to this clone: The sample has other DNA sequences that encode this CDR3 too. The CDR3 here is CASSFGRGETQYF. CDR3 nucleotide sequence: TGTGCCAGCAGCTTCGGACGGGGAGAGACCCAGTACTTC. The chain has TRBV7-8 and TRBJ2-5; D might be TRBD2 (5 bases). Between the trimmed V and J ends, which lost 3 bases and 4 bases, there was a span of 9 bases. CDR3 size: 13 residues. CDR1 and CDR2 (germline): SGHVS, FQNEAQ.

The chain joins TRBV7-9 to TRBJ1-4; D not resolved. Trimming pared 0 bases from V and 2 bases from J, leaving 10 bases between. The CDR3 runs 16 residues. Per germline, CDR1 SEHNR and CDR2 FQNEAQ (reference sequence). In nucleotides, the CDR3 is TGTGCCAGCAGCTTAGCGTCCTATAGTACTAATGAAAAACTGTTTTTT. This codes for CASSLASYSTNEKLFF.

The rearrangement joins TRBV15 to TRBJ2-1; 11 nucleotides align to TRBD1. Per germline, CDR1 LNHNV and CDR2 YYDKDF (reference sequence). The CDR3 is made up of 16 amino acids. V trimming: 2 bases; J trimming: 4 bases; junction bases outside the gene matches: 4. CDR3 bases: TGTGCCACCAGCAGATCGGACAGGGGGCTTTACAATGAGCAGTTCTTC. Its translation: CATSRSDRGLYNEQFF.

This chain joins TRBV9 and TRBJ2-7, with TRBD2 as a possible D gene (6 bases). The ends were cut back, 0 bases at V and 2 bases at J, with 12 bases in the middle. The germline gives CDR1 SGDLS, CDR2 YYNGEE. The CDR3 runs to 15 residues. The CDR3 reads CASSVGGTQAYEQYF. CDR3 DNA sequence: TGTGCCAGCAGCGTAGGTGGGACTCAGGCCTACGAGCAGTACTTC.

The genes are TRBV29-1 and TRBJ1-1, with 12 bases matching TRBD1. The V gene's germline CDR1 is SQVTM and CDR2 ANQGSEA. The CDR3 extends over 14 amino acids. The CDR3 sequence is CSSGTGGAYTEAFF. CDR3 sequence (DNA): TGCAGTTCCGGGACAGGGGGCGCGTACACTGAAGCTTTCTTT.

This sequence joins TRBV14 and TRBJ2-5, with D tentatively TRBD2 (6 bases). The CDR3 runs to 14 residues. Trimming cost V 4 bases and J 5 bases, with 14 bases left between them. Germline V gene lookup returns CDR1 SGHDN and CDR2 FVKESK. CDR3 protein: CASSPWRDGETQYF. In DNA form, the CDR3 reads TGTGCCAGCAGCCCCTGGAGGGACGGGGAGACCCAGTACTTC.